This T cell receptor (beta chain) derives from a study of shared clonotypes between healthy human individuals. TCRdb's table, derived via immunoSEQ multiplex PCR, lists solely in-frame clones and lacks some. The sample shows 850,000 to 1,200,000 clones, under 80% of them seen only once. Source material: memory CD4+ T cells sorted from blood. Subset indicated: CD45RA-negative fraction. This receptor was obtained from a man between 18 and 29 years old in good health.

The CDR3 loop is CASSYQGQGGNEQFF. DNA for the CDR3: TGTGCCAGCAGTTACCAGGGACAGGGGGGCAATGAGCAGTTCTTC. This chain joins TRBV6-5 and TRBJ2-1, with 11 bases fitting TRBD1. CDR3 size: 15 residues. Germline V gene lookup returns CDR1 MNHEY and CDR2 SVGAGI. V dropped 2 bases and J dropped 6; count of bases not matched to a gene: 3.